The present T cell receptor (beta chain) was sequenced within a study of CD8+CD57+ T cells in acquired aplastic anemia. Sequenced patients had shown CD8+CD57+ cell expansion by flow cytometry. The CDR3 spans 13 residues. The germline gives CDR1 MNHNS, CDR2 SASEGT. The ends were cut back, 8 bases at V and 6 bases at J, with 17 bases in the middle. In this sample, this clonotype turned up many times. For CDR3 and TCR beta VDJ profiling, genomic DNA was the template used. A single record per CDR3 protein comes from TCRdb applying MiXCR to the reads. The sample lists approximately 180,000 distinct CDR3 sequences; under 55% were seen once.

This clonotype was sampled from a human donor with aplastic anemia. V and J are TRBV6-1 and TRBJ2-7; D is unclear. The sample was sorted CD4+, CD8+, or CD8+CD57+ T cells (not recorded which) from PBMCs. CDR3 in DNA: TGTGCCAGCTGGTCGACCTACCGCTCCGAGCAGTACTTC. Its translation is CASWSTYRSEQYF.